The present entry profiles one TCR beta chain with its context. The antigen is not known. In germline, CDR1 is SEHNR, CDR2 FQNEAQ (reference sequence). The CDR3 is 15 residues long. Trimming shortened V by 1 base and J by 9 bases, and 15 bases separated the two germline ends. These data belong to a study of shared clonotypes between healthy human individuals. Study as a whole: Donors were a couple of women and three men aged 18 to 49. Whole-study results and caveats: Naive CD4 clonotypes overlapped across a few donors at approximately 5%. Generally, estimated richness proved larger in naive subsets than it did in memory subsets.

The method was immunoSEQ multiplex PCR; TCRdb's version includes in-frame clones alone and lacks a portion of them. The sample contains roughly 570,000 clones, 95% to 98% of which appear only once. Cells designated naive CD8 were CD45RO-negative and were positively selected for CCR7, with terminally differentiated effector memory CD45RA+ cells excluded. The sequencing input was naive CD8+ T cells sorted from blood. V gene TRBV7-9 combines with J gene TRBJ2-2; D could derive from TRBD1 or TRBD2 (5 bases each). The receptor was isolated from a man aged 25 to 45 in good health. CDR3 residues: CASSLDPGGDRELFF. The CDR3 region has the DNA TGTGCCAGCAGCTTAGATCCAGGTGGGGACCGGGAGCTGTTTTTT.